This TCR beta chain was sequenced for a study of cytomegalovirus exposure and HLA in healthy donors. Whole-study findings and limits: Previous analysis showed most TCR beta V segments were productive about 90% or about 30% of the time. Further analysis, carried out later, found HLA-associated TCR beta chains more clonally expanded than equally common other chains.

As for this clone: What it binds is not known.

60 Vbeta and 13 Jbeta primers were used in PCR. Measured with immunoSEQ multiplex PCR; TCRdb has only the in-frame clones, and not every one. The sample consists of 100,000 or so clones, approximately 70% of them appearing once. Germline V lookup: CDR1 SGHNT, CDR2 YYREEE (reference sequence). The CDR3 has 13 residues. With 4 bases removed from V and 5 bases from J, the gap between germline ends came to 10 bases. The V gene is TRBV5-4, the J gene TRBJ2-1; D unresolved. The source is a man between 35 and 55 years old in good health and CMV-seropositive. The specimen was PBMCs. For the CDR3, the DNA is TGTGCCAGCAGCCCCTCTACGGACAATGAGCAGTTCTTC. It translates to CASSPSTDNEQFF. Full variable domain (missing parts from reference TRBV5-4 and TRBJ2-1): ETGVTQSPTHLIKTRGQQVTLRCSSQSGHNTVSWYQQALGQGPQFIFQYYREEENGRGNFPPRFSGLQFPNYSSELNVNALELDDSALYLCASSPSTDNEQFFGPGTRLTVL.